One sample yielded the 28 T cell receptor beta chains listed below, sequenced in a study of glioma-infiltrating T cells. The iRepertoire nested amplicon-rescue multiplex PCR amplified TCR alpha and beta CDR3s from RNA. TCRdb recomputed calls from the multiplex PCR reads with MiXCR, one row per CDR3 protein. The sample includes approximately 90,000 distinct CDR3 sequences, about 23% of them seen just once. Sequences were obtained from glioma tissue, nonneoplastic brain tissue, or PBMCs (not recorded which). Receptor source: a human donor with low-grade glioma or glioblastoma, undergoing nonglioma brain surgery, or in good health (not recorded which).

This clonotype was counted at least ten times. The chain combines TRBV20-1 with TRBJ1-1; D is possibly TRBD1 (5 bases). The length of the CDR3 is 12 residues. Per the germline V gene, CDR1 is DFQATT and CDR2 is SNEGSKA (reference sequence). The germline V and J ends were trimmed by 6 bases and 5 bases, with 13 bases remaining between them. CDR3 amino acids: CSASRVSTEAFF. Here the CDR3 DNA reads TGCAGTGCCAGCAGGGTTAGTACTGAAGCTTTCTTT.

This clonotype came up a few times. V gene TRBV3-1 combines with J gene TRBJ1-3; D unresolved. Germline V lookup: CDR1 LGHDT, CDR2 YNNKEL (reference sequence). This CDR3 is built from 13 residues. Trimming stripped 5 bases from V and 4 bases from J, with 9 bases between. CDR3 sequence reads: CASSSGSGNTIYF. CDR3 nucleotides: TGTGCCAGCAGCTCCGGGTCCGGAAACACCATATATTTT.

This clonotype was counted ten times or more. The genes are TRBV9 and TRBJ1-1; D is unclear. V was trimmed by 0 bases and J by 6 bases, leaving 9 bases between them. Germline V CDR1 and CDR2: SGDLS, YYNGEE. The CDR3 is 13 residues long. DNA for the CDR3: TGTGCCAGCAGCGTAGTCTCCGTCTCTGAAGCTTTCTTT. This sequence encodes CASSVVSVSEAFF.

The CDR3 reads CASSPEPSRQYF. The CDR3 bases are TGTGCCAGCAGTCCCGAACCCAGTCGGCAGTACTTC. The chain couples TRBV6-1 to TRBJ2-7; D gene uncertain. Trimming took off 5 bases at V and 9 bases at J, with 14 bases between the two ends. The CDR3 is made up of 12 amino acids. Germline lookup yields CDR1 MNHNS and CDR2 SASEGT.

This clonotype was counted ten times or more. This chain joins TRBV29-1 and TRBJ1-2; TRBD1 matches 7 bases. V shed 7 bases, J shed 4 bases, and the junction held 6 bases outside the gene matches. This CDR3 has 12 residues. Germline V gene data show CDR1 as SQVTM and CDR2 as ANQGSEA. The CDR3 region has the DNA TGCAGCGCACAACAGGGGAGCTATGGCTACACCTTC. Translation: CSAQQGSYGYTF.

This clonotype occurred a few times. The chain is built from TRBV4-2 and TRBJ2-7, with D unresolved. The germline V gene has CDR1 LGHNA and CDR2 YNFKEQ. The V gene lost 4 bases and the J gene lost 2 bases, with 9 bases spanning the gap. The CDR3 has 13 amino acids. The CDR3 bases are TGTGCCAGCAGCCGCGGACCCACCTACGAGCAGTACTTC. Its protein is CASSRGPTYEQYF.

Details on this clonotype: A much more abundant neighbour one base away suggests this may be a read error. The chain combines TRBV19 with TRBJ2-3; 9 positions agree with TRBD2. The CDR3 length is 14 residues. Germline V CDR1 and CDR2: LNHDA, SQIVND (reference sequence). The DNA for the CDR3 is TGTACCAGTAGGACTAGCGCGAGCACAGATACGCAGTATTTT. Translation: CTSRTSASTDTQYF.

This chain uses TRBV7-2 with TRBJ2-7, with a weak D call TRBD1 (7 bases). Germline lookup yields CDR1 SGHTA and CDR2 FQGNSA. Trimming shortened V by 3 bases and J by 2 bases, and 14 bases separated the two germline ends. The CDR3 is 15 amino acids. The CDR3 DNA reads as TGTGCCAGCAGCTTTCCCCAGGGGGGCCCCTACGAGCAGTACTTC. It translates to CASSFPQGGPYEQYF.

This clonotype was observed many times. The chain recombines TRBV15 with TRBJ2-1, with D perhaps TRBD1 (6 bases). CDR1 LNHNV and CDR2 YYDKDF come from the germline V gene (reference sequence). V gave up 1 base and J gave up 6 bases, with 13 bases separating them. This CDR3 has 15 amino acids. In DNA form, the CDR3 reads TGTGCCACCAGCAGAGGTACAGGGTGGGGCAATGAGCAGTTCTTC. Amino acid sequence: CATSRGTGWGNEQFF.

The CDR3 DNA reads as TGCGCCAGCAGTGGCCCCGGTTTTTCCTATGGCTACACCTTC. This codes for CASSGPGFSYGYTF. The chain has TRBV10-2 and TRBJ1-2, with D hard to call. CDR1 WSHSY and CDR2 SAAADI come from the germline V gene. Trimming took 4 bases from V and 4 from J, leaving 13 bases between them. The CDR3 consists of 14 residues.

The chain employs TRBV11-2 and TRBJ2-3; D tentatively fits TRBD1 or TRBD2 (6 bases each). Germline-derived CDR1 and CDR2 are SGHAT and FQNNGV. The CDR3 contains 14 residues. The V gene lost 8 bases and the J gene lost 4 bases, with 16 bases spanning the gap. DNA of the CDR3: TGTGCCAGCGTAGGGGGGCGCAACCCAGATACGCAGTATTTT. Protein product: CASVGGRNPDTQYF.

As for this clonotype: Its ends do not fully match the called genes, so a read error is possible. V gene TRBV19 combines with J gene TRBJ2-1; D not resolved. The length of the CDR3 is 17 residues. Germline V lookup: CDR1 LNHDA, CDR2 SQIVND (reference sequence). The CDR3 nucleotides read TGTGCCAGTAGTTCCCCCAGCTTTGCGCGAAGATACAATAAGCAGTTCTTC. It codes for CASSSPSFARRYNKQFF.

This clonotype was recorded many times. The gene calls are TRBV2 and TRBJ1-5, with D uncertain. The CDR3 runs to 13 residues. Trimming shortened V by 5 bases and J by 5 bases, and 10 bases separated the two germline ends. Germline V CDR1 and CDR2: SNHLY, FYNNEI. The chain's CDR3 is CASSLSVYQPQHF. CDR3 sequence (DNA): TGTGCCAGCAGTTTATCAGTGTATCAGCCCCAGCATTTT.

In this sample, this clonotype turned up many times. The V gene is TRBV29-1, the J gene TRBJ1-1; no firm D call. Germline values: CDR1 SQVTM, CDR2 ANQGSEA. The V gene lost 6 bases and the J gene lost 4 bases, with 6 bases spanning the gap. CDR3 length: 10 residues. The chain's CDR3 is CSVVLTEAFF. The DNA of the CDR3 is TGCAGCGTGGTGCTCACTGAAGCTTTCTTT.

This clonotype was picked up many times. The chain links TRBV27 to TRBJ2-3, with D possibly TRBD2 on 5 matching bases. Germline values: CDR1 MNHEY, CDR2 SMNVEV (reference sequence). The CDR3 loop spans 16 amino acids. The V gene lost 0 bases and the J gene lost 3 bases, with 13 bases spanning the gap. The CDR3 bases are TGTGCCAGCAGTTTATCAGAGGGCTACGTTACAGATACGCAGTATTTT. Its protein product is CASSLSEGYVTDTQYF.

As to this clonotype: Being one base from a much bigger clone, this may be a read error. The chain joins TRBV18 to TRBJ2-4, with D possibly TRBD1 on 6 matching bases. The CDR3 spans 14 residues. From germline, CDR1 is KGHSH and CDR2 LQKENI. CDR3 amino acids: CASSPDRAKNIQHF. Written as DNA, the CDR3 is TGTGCCAGCTCCCCGGACAGAGCCAAAAACATTCAGCACTTC.

This clonotype has more than one count but fewer than ten. This chain links TRBV3-1 with TRBJ1-3, with TRBD1 as a possible D gene (5 bases). This CDR3 has 15 residues. Germline lookup yields CDR1 LGHDT and CDR2 YNNKEL (reference sequence). V was trimmed by 2 bases and J by 0 bases, leaving 8 bases between them. CDR3 bases: TGTGCCAGCAGCCAACGACAGAGCTCTGGAAACACCATATATTTT. Translation gives CASSQRQSSGNTIYF.

With regard to this clonotype: A much larger clone lies one base from this, so it may be a read error. The chain employs TRBV2 and TRBJ1-4, with 7 bases aligning to TRBD1. J was trimmed by 8 bases and V by 7 bases; bases with no gene match: 4. Per germline, CDR1 SNHLY and CDR2 FYNNEI. This CDR3 is built from 12 residues. For the CDR3, the DNA is TGTGCCAGCATAAAACAGGGGGAAAAACTGTTTTTT. Translation: CASIKQGEKLFF.

This clonotype was found many times. The J gene is TRBJ1-1, the V gene TRBV20-1; D is perhaps TRBD1 (5 bases). This CDR3 comprises 13 residues. Trimming took off 6 bases at V and 5 bases at J, with 16 bases between the two ends. CDR1 is DFQATT, CDR2 SNEGSKA, per germline (reference sequence). CDR3 protein: CSAIRGLGTEAFF. The CDR3 coding sequence is TGCAGTGCGATAAGGGGCCTAGGGACTGAAGCTTTCTTT.

Ten or more counts support this clonotype. V is TRBV14 and J is TRBJ1-4, with no clear D. Germline CDR1 SGHDN, CDR2 FVKESK. This CDR3 comprises 15 residues. V lost 1 base and J 8 bases, leaving 14 bases between the germline ends. Written as DNA, the CDR3 is TGTGCCAGCAGCCAAGGGAACCTGATCGGCGAAAAACTGTTTTTT. This gives the protein CASSQGNLIGEKLFF.

This clonotype showed up many times. The chain is built from TRBV25-1 and TRBJ2-1, with D hard to call. Trimming cost V 3 bases and J 5 bases, with 8 bases left between them. This CDR3 is 13 amino acids long. Germline loops: CDR1 MGHDK, CDR2 SYGVNS. CDR3 residues: CASSDEGNNEQFF. The CDR3 DNA reads TGTGCCAGCAGTGACGAAGGTAACAATGAGCAGTTCTTC.

The chain carries TRBV7-9 and TRBJ2-7, with 7 bases lining up with TRBD1. Germline V CDR1 and CDR2: SEHNR, FQNEAQ (reference sequence). J lost 2 bases, V lost 5 bases, and 9 bases had no gene match. The CDR3 runs 15 residues. The chain's CDR3 is CASSPWTGSAYEQYF. CDR3 bases: TGTGCCAGCAGCCCCTGGACAGGATCGGCCTACGAGCAGTACTTC.

There are a few counts of this clonotype. This rearrangement joins TRBV7-2 to TRBJ2-1, with TRBD2 as a possible D gene (5 bases). The V gene's germline CDR1 is SGHTA and CDR2 FQGNSA. The CDR3 loop spans 19 amino acids. V was shortened by 1 base and J by 3 bases, with 22 bases between the two germline ends. The CDR3 nucleotides read TGTGCCAGCAGCTTAGATCACGGGGTGGGCCTACACATCTACAATGAGCAGTTCTTC. This sequence encodes CASSLDHGVGLHIYNEQFF.

This sequence joins TRBV19 and TRBJ1-4; 7 positions agree with TRBD1. The junction had 14 bases not matched to a gene; V was cut back by 3 bases and J by 13 bases. Per the germline V gene, CDR1 is LNHDA and CDR2 is SQIVND (reference sequence). The CDR3 runs to 15 residues. CDR3 in amino acids: CASSITANSRQGLFF. The CDR3 DNA sequence: TGTGCCAGTAGTATCACCGCAAATAGCAGACAGGGACTGTTTTTT. Filled out from reference TRBV19 and TRBJ1-4, the complete variable domain reads DGGITQSPKYLFRKEGQNVTLSCEQNLNHDAMYWYRQDPGQGLRLIYYSQIVNDFQKGDIAEGYSVSREKKESFPLTVTSAQKNPTAFYLCASSITANSRQGLFFGSGTQLSVL.

V gene TRBV29-1 combines with J gene TRBJ2-5, with unresolved D. Deletions cut 1 base from V and 5 bases from J, with 5 bases between. CDR3 length equals 11 residues. CDR1 and CDR2 (germline): SQVTM, ANQGSEA. Written as DNA, the CDR3 is TGCAGCGTTGAAGGCGGCGAGACCCAGTACTTC. Translated, it gives CSVEGGETQYF.

Ten or more counts support this clonotype. The chain carries TRBV4-1 and TRBJ2-3; D may be TRBD1 (5 bases). This CDR3 comprises 16 residues. In germline, CDR1 is MGHRA, CDR2 YSYEKL. V lost 1 base and J lost 0, with 11 bases in between. This CDR3 is CASSQAQGPSTDTQYF. For the CDR3, the DNA is TGCGCCAGCAGCCAAGCCCAGGGCCCTAGCACAGATACGCAGTATTTT.

This clonotype was found many times. This chain uses TRBV18 with TRBJ1-5; D unclear. The germline gives CDR1 KGHSH, CDR2 LQKENI. Trimming removed 6 bases from V and 5 bases from J, with 17 bases in between. This CDR3 has 15 residues. CDR3 nucleotide sequence: TGTGCCAGCTCGCGGCCGGGGAGGGTCGATCAGCCCCAGCATTTT. Encoded protein: CASSRPGRVDQPQHF.

V gene TRBV10-3 combines with J gene TRBJ2-7; 12 positions agree with TRBD2. Trimming cost V 0 bases and J 10 bases; bases outside gene matches: 7. This CDR3 is 15 amino acids long. Germline values: CDR1 ENHRY, CDR2 SYGVKD. CDR3 sequence: CAISESSLAGGPQYF. Here the CDR3 DNA reads TGTGCCATCAGTGAGTCGAGTCTAGCGGGAGGGCCTCAGTACTTC.